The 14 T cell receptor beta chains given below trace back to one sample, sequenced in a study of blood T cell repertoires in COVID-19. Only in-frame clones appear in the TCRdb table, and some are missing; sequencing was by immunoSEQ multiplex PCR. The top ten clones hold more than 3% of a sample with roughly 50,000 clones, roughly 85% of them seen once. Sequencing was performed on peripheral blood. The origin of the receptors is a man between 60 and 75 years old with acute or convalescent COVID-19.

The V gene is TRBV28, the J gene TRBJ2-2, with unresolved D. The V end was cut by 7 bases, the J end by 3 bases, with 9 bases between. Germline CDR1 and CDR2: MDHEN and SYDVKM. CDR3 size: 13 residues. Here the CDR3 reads CASIHRYTGELFF. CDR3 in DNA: TGTGCCAGCATCCACAGATACACCGGGGAGCTGTTTTTT.

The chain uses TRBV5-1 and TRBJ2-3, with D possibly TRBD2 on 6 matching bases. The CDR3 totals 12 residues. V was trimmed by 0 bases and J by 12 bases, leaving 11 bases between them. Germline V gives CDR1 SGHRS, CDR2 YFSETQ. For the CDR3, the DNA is TGCGCCAGCAGCTTGGCGGAGGGGCCCCAGTATTTT. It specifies CASSLAEGPQYF. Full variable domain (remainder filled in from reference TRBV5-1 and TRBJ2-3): KAGVTQTPRYLIKTRGQQVTLSCSPISGHRSVSWYQQTPGQGLQFLFEYFSETQRNKGNFPGRFSGRQFSNSRSEMNVSTLELGDSALYLCASSLAEGPQYFGPGTRLTVL.

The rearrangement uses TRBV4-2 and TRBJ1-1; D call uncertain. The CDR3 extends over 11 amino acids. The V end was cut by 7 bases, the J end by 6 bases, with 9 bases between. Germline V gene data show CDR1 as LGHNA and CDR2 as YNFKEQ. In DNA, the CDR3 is TGTGCCAGCATGAGTATCGCTGAAGCTTTCTTT. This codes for CASMSIAEAFF.

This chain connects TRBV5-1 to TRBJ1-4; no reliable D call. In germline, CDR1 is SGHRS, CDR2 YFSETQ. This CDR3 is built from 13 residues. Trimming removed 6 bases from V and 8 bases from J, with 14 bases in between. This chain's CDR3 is CASKAEGYEKLFF. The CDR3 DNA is TGCGCCAGCAAGGCGGAGGGATACGAAAAACTGTTTTTT.

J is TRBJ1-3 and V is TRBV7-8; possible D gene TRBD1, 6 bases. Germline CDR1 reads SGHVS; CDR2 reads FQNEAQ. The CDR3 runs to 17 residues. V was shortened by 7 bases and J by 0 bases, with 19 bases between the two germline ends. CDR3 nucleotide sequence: TGTGCCAGCATGGCATACCGGGACATAAGCTCTGGAAACACCATATATTTT. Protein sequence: CASMAYRDISSGNTIYF.

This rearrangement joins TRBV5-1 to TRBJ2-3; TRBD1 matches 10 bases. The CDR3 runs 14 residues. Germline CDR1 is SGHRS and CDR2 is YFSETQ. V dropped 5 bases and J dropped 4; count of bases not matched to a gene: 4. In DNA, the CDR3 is TGCGCCAGCAGTTCCGGGACAGGGGCAGATACGCAGTATTTT. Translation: CASSSGTGADTQYF.

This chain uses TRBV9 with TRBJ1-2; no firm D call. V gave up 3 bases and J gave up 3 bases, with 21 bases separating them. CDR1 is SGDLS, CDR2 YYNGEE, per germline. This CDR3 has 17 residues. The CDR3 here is CASSENLDPGPYYGYTF. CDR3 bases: TGTGCCAGCAGCGAGAACCTCGACCCGGGTCCTTACTATGGCTACACCTTC.

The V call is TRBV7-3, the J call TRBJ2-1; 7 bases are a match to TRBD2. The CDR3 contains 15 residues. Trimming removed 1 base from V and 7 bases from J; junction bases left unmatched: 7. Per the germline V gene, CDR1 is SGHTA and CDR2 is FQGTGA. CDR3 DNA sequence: TGTGCCAGCAGCTTAAGCGGGAGTATGAAGAATGAGCAGTTCTTC. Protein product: CASSLSGSMKNEQFF.

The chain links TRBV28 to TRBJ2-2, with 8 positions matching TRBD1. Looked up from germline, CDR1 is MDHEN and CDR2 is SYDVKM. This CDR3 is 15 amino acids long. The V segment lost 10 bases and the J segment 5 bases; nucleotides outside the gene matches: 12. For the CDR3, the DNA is TGTGCCACCTCTACCGGACAGGGAAGGACCGGGGAGCTGTTTTTT. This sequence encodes CATSTGQGRTGELFF.

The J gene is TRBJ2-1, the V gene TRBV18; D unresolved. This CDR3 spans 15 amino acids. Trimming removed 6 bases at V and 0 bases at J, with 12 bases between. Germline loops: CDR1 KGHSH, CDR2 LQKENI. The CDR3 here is CASSFSVSSYNEQFF. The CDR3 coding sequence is TGTGCCAGCTCCTTTAGTGTAAGCTCCTACAATGAGCAGTTCTTC. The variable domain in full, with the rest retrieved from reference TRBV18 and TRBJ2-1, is NAGVMQNPRHLVRRRGQEARLRCSPMKGHSHVYWYRQLPEEGLKFMVYLQKENIIDESGMPKERFSAEFPKEGPSILRIQQVVRGDSAAYFCASSFSVSSYNEQFFGPGTRLTVL.

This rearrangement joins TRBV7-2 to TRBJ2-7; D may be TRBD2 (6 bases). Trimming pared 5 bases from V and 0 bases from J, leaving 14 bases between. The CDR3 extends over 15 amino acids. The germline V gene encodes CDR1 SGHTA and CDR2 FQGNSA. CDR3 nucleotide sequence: TGTGCCAGCAGCATTCCCGGGACTGACTCCTACGAGCAGTACTTC. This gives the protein CASSIPGTDSYEQYF.

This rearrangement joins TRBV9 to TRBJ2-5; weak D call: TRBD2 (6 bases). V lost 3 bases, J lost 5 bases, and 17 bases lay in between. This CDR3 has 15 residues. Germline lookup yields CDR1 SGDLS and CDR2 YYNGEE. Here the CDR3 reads CASSARLGLPETQYF. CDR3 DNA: TGTGCCAGCAGCGCCCGCCTGGGACTTCCGGAGACCCAGTACTTC.

DNA for the CDR3: TGTGCCAGCTCCCCAAGGACTAGTAATTCATACGAGCAGTACTTC. Translation gives CASSPRTSNSYEQYF. V usage is TRBV18 and J usage is TRBJ2-7; the match to TRBD2 covers 7 bases. The V segment lost 6 bases and the J segment 4 bases; nucleotides outside the gene matches: 12. CDR3 length equals 15 residues. CDR1 is KGHSH and CDR2 is LQKENI in the germline V gene.

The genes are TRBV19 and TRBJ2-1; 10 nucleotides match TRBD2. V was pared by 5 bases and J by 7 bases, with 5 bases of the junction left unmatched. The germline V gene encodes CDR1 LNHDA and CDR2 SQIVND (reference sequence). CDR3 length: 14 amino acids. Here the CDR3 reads CASSFIAGGNEQFF. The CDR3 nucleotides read TGTGCCAGTAGTTTTATAGCGGGAGGAAATGAGCAGTTCTTC.